These 19 T cell receptor beta chains were all obtained from the same sample, sequenced in a study of blood T cell repertoires in COVID-19 (dated by TCRdb to 2019 to 2021). Library method: the immunoSEQ multiplex PCR assay. TCRdb re-hosts the immuneACCESS table, in-frame sequences only. Its copies lack some clones; in the studies checked, an unresolved V gene accounts for under half of them, and the cause for the rest is not known. The sample table contains roughly 120,000 clones; only one count was recorded for more than 70% of them. The ten biggest clones cover about 5.4% of the sample. Sequencing input: peripheral blood. These receptor sequences come from a human donor in a cohort sampled during active COVID-19.

V gene TRBV18 combines with J gene TRBJ2-7; a possible D gene is TRBD1 (5 bases). The V end lost 2 bases, the J end lost 6 bases, and 14 bases lay between the germline ends. Germline loops: CDR1 KGHSH, CDR2 LQKENI. The CDR3 runs to 14 residues. CDR3 coding DNA: TGTGCCAGCTCACCAGCAGGGCGCGCCGTCGAGCAGTACTTC. The encoded protein is CASSPAGRAVEQYF.

The chain is built from TRBV23-1 and TRBJ2-1, with a possible D match to TRBD2 (6 bases). TRBV23-1 has ORF status, its function being uncertain. The CDR3 spans 16 residues. Trimming removed 0 bases at V and 7 bases at J, with 16 bases between. CDR3 DNA: TGCGCCAGCAGTCAATCGGCGGGGCTAGTAAGGAATGAGCAGTTCTTC. This gives the protein CASSQSAGLVRNEQFF.

V gene TRBV12-3 or TRBV12-4 combines with J gene TRBJ2-3, with D maybe TRBD2 (5 bases). CDR3 length: 13 residues. With 6 bases removed from V and 7 bases from J, the gap between germline ends came to 14 bases. In DNA form, the CDR3 reads TGTGCCAGCAGCTCCGGGAATGTCTATACGCAGTATTTT. It encodes CASSSGNVYTQYF.

The chain carries TRBV13 and TRBJ1-5; the match to TRBD1 covers 12 bases. The germline V gene encodes CDR1 PRHDT and CDR2 FYEKMQ (reference sequence). The J segment lost 6 bases and the V segment lost 4 bases, leaving 1 base of the junction unmatched. There are 14 residues in the CDR3. CDR3 nucleotide sequence: TGTGCCAGCAGCTCGGGACAGGGGGCTCAGCCCCAGCATTTT. It specifies CASSSGQGAQPQHF. The variable domain in full, with the rest retrieved from reference TRBV13 and TRBJ1-5, is AAGVIQSPRHLIKEKRETATLKCYPIPRHDTVYWYQQGPGQDPQFLISFYEKMQSDKGSIPDRFSAQQFSDYHSELNMSSLELGDSALYFCASSSGQGAQPQHFGDGTRLSIL.

This chain uses TRBV5-6 with TRBJ2-3, with TRBD2 matching 10 bases. The CDR3 spans 16 residues. Trimming took 2 bases from V and 6 from J; bases not matched to a gene: 9. Looked up from germline, CDR1 is SGHDT and CDR2 is YYEEEE. The CDR3 DNA is TGTGCCAGCAGCTTACAACTAGCGGGGCAAGGGGATACGCAGTATTTT. Residues: CASSLQLAGQGDTQYF.

The chain has TRBV30 and TRBJ2-2; the match to TRBD1 covers 9 bases. Germline V gene sequence: CDR1 GTSNPN, CDR2 SVGIG (reference sequence). V gave up 8 bases and J gave up 3 bases; unmatched junction bases: 16. CDR3 length: 17 residues. The CDR3 here is CAGKTTGGALDTGELFF. CDR3 nucleotides: TGTGCCGGGAAAACCACAGGGGGCGCATTGGACACCGGGGAGCTGTTTTTT.

V and J are TRBV4-1 and TRBJ1-6; D is unresolved. Trimming shortened V by 0 bases and J by 0 bases, and 6 bases separated the two germline ends. There are 16 residues in the CDR3. Germline V gene data show CDR1 as MGHRA and CDR2 as YSYEKL. CDR3 amino acids: CASSQEGSSYNSPLHF. The CDR3 region has the DNA TGCGCCAGCAGCCAAGAGGGGAGCTCCTATAATTCACCCCTCCACTTT.

This rearrangement joins TRBV7-2 to TRBJ2-7; 9 bases line up with TRBD2. The CDR3 runs to 15 residues. With 5 bases clipped from V and 4 bases from J, the junction kept 9 bases outside the gene matches. Germline CDR1 reads SGHTA; CDR2 reads FQGNSA. Here the CDR3 reads CASSVNGGRGYEQYF. The DNA for the CDR3 is TGTGCCAGCAGCGTCAACGGCGGGAGGGGTTACGAGCAGTACTTC.

The chain combines TRBV3-1 (or the pseudogene TRBV3-2) with TRBJ2-2; D gene ambiguous. This CDR3 has 13 amino acids. CDR1 and CDR2 (germline): LGHDT, YNNKEL (reference sequence). V was pared by 1 base and J by 5 bases, with 5 bases between. For the CDR3, the DNA is TGTGCCAGCAGCCAAGCAGTAACCGGGGAGCTGTTTTTT. Protein sequence: CASSQAVTGELFF.

The J gene is TRBJ2-3, the V gene TRBV18; TRBD2 matches 11 bases. V was clipped by 4 bases and J by 5 bases; unmatched bases: 5. Germline assignment: CDR1 KGHSH and CDR2 LQKENI. This CDR3 region has 15 residues. The CDR3 region has the DNA TGTGCCAGCTCACGACTACTAGCGGGGGTAGATACGCAGTATTTT. Its protein is CASSRLLAGVDTQYF. The full variable domain, completed using reference TRBV18 and TRBJ2-3, is NAGVMQNPRHLVRRRGQEARLRCSPMKGHSHVYWYRQLPEEGLKFMVYLQKENIIDESGMPKERFSAEFPKEGPSILRIQQVVRGDSAAYFCASSRLLAGVDTQYFGPGTRLTVL.

The chain couples TRBV10-1 to TRBJ2-3; 14 positions agree with TRBD2. J lost 5 bases, V lost 6 bases, and 1 base had no gene match. CDR1 WNHNN and CDR2 SYGVQD come from the germline V gene (reference sequence). The CDR3 runs to 14 residues. The CDR3: CASSGTSGRDTQYF. For the CDR3, the DNA is TGCGCCAGCAGCGGGACTAGCGGGAGAGATACGCAGTATTTT.

The chain recombines TRBV15 with TRBJ2-1; 9 bases match TRBD1. The CDR3 has 17 amino acids. J gave up 8 bases and V 0 bases, and 11 bases lay outside the gene matches. Germline lookup yields CDR1 LNHNV and CDR2 YYDKDF (reference sequence). The DNA of the CDR3 is TGTGCCACCAGCAGAGATCGTGGACAGGGGCAGACGGATGAGCAGTTCTTC. Amino acid sequence: CATSRDRGQGQTDEQFF.

The chain recombines TRBV6-5 with TRBJ2-1, with 7 nucleotides matching TRBD1. V shed 7 bases, J shed 13 bases, and the junction held 13 bases outside the gene matches. CDR3 length: 13 amino acids. Germline CDR1 is MNHEY and CDR2 is SVGAGI. This chain's CDR3 is CASKTKTGADQFF. In DNA, the CDR3 is TGTGCCAGCAAAACAAAAACAGGGGCCGATCAGTTCTTC.

The chain employs TRBV14 and TRBJ2-1, with a weak D call TRBD2 (5 bases). Trimming pared 4 bases from V and 0 bases from J, leaving 16 bases between. Germline V lookup: CDR1 SGHDN, CDR2 FVKESK. The CDR3 sequence is 17 residues long. CDR3 DNA sequence: TGTGCCAGCAGCCCTGGGCAAGCGGCGAGCTCCTACAATGAGCAGTTCTTC. It encodes CASSPGQAASSYNEQFF.

The V call is TRBV30, the J call TRBJ1-1; a possible D gene is TRBD1 (5 bases). Germline V gene lookup returns CDR1 GTSNPN and CDR2 SVGIG (reference sequence). V was shortened by 7 bases and J by 1 base, with 10 bases between the two germline ends. This CDR3 comprises 12 residues. The CDR3 here is CASGTSNTEAFF. DNA for the CDR3: TGTGCCTCCGGGACTTCGAACACTGAAGCTTTCTTT.

The count of this clone is one. The genes are TRBV19 and TRBJ1-1; perhaps TRBD1 as D (6 bases). Looked up from germline, CDR1 is LNHDA and CDR2 is SQIVND (reference sequence). The CDR3 covers 16 residues. Deletions cut 6 bases from V and 4 bases from J, with 21 bases between. The CDR3 DNA follows: TGTGCCAGTAGAGACCGGACAGCCCAACGGAGCACTGAAGCTTTCTTT. Its translation: CASRDRTAQRSTEAFF. Variable domain in full (rest from reference TRBV19 and TRBJ1-1): DGGITQSPKYLFRKEGQNVTLSCEQNLNHDAMYWYRQDPGQGLRLIYYSQIVNDFQKGDIAEGYSVSREKKESFPLTVTSAQKNPTAFYLCASRDRTAQRSTEAFFGQGTRLTVV.

The chain combines TRBV6-4 with TRBJ1-6; a weak D match, TRBD1 (5 bases). CDR1 MRHNA and CDR2 SNTAGT come from the germline V gene. V lost 0 bases to trimming and J lost 8 bases, with 14 bases between them. This CDR3 has 16 residues. The CDR3 DNA sequence: TGTGCCAGCAGTGACTCCAGGGCCGGGTTTGATTCACCCCTCCACTTT. Amino acid sequence: CASSDSRAGFDSPLHF.

The rearrangement links TRBV4-1 to TRBJ2-6, with 7 bases fitting TRBD2. The CDR3 is made up of 16 amino acids. Germline V gene sequence: CDR1 MGHRA, CDR2 YSYEKL. V shed 4 bases and J 13 bases; nucleotides not matched to a gene: 16. The CDR3 here is CASSPTAGREPRVLTF. CDR3 nucleotides: TGCGCCAGCAGCCCCACCGCGGGGCGGGAGCCCCGAGTCCTGACTTTC.

This clone was recorded once. The chain couples TRBV27 to TRBJ2-3, with 10 bases matching TRBD2. CDR3 length: 17 amino acids. Germline trimming cut 2 bases from V and 6 bases from J; bases unmatched to any gene: 11. Germline V gene data show CDR1 as MNHEY and CDR2 as SMNVEV (reference sequence). The CDR3 here is CASSLHGVAGGRDTQYF. As DNA, the CDR3 is TGTGCCAGCAGTTTACACGGTGTAGCGGGAGGACGGGATACGCAGTATTTT.